The sequence of this T cell receptor beta chain was determined in a study of metastatic and nonmetastatic thyroid tumors. About the study: Repertoire comparison spanned blood and tumor or nodule tissue of malignant and benign thyroid patients.

Treatment of any kind had been given to no patient before thyroid surgery. The table lists this clone with many counts. What it binds is not known. TCRdb reprocessed the PCR reads via MiXCR. The sample carries about 28,000 clones, approximately 22% recorded once. Trimming shortened V by 6 bases and J by 12 bases, and 15 bases separated the two germline ends. The CDR3 runs 12 residues. The germline gives CDR1 LGHNT, CDR2 FRNRAP. Overall study findings and caveats: Within blood and tumor, benign nodules reportedly had significantly lower TCR beta diversity than malignant thyroid tumors did.

The sequence came from a female donor with papillary thyroid cancer or a benign thyroid nodule (not recorded which). Some clones in this sample may be carry-over from other donors' samples. Sequenced input: blood. This chain connects TRBV12-5 to TRBJ2-1; a possible D gene is TRBD1 (6 bases). The CDR3 spells CASGQIQGRQFF. Here the CDR3 DNA reads TGTGCTAGTGGCCAGATTCAGGGGAGGCAGTTCTTC.